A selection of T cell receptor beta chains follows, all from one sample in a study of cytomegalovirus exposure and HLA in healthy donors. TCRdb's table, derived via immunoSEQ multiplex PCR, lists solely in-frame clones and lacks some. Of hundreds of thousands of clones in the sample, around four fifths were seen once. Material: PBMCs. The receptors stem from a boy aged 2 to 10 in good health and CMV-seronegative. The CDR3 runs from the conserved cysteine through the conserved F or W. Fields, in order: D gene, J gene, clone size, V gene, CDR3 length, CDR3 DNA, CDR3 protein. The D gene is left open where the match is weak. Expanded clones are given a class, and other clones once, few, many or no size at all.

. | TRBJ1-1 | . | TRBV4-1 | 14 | TGCGCCAGCAGCCAGTTAACAGGGAAAACTGAAGCTTTCTTT | CASSQLTGKTEAFF
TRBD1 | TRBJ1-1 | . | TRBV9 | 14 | TGTGCCAGCAGCCGAGGACAGGGGCGCACTGAAGCTTTCTTT | CASSRGQGRTEAFF
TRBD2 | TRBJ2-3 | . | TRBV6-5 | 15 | TGTGCCAGCAGGTGGACTAGCGGTTACACAGATACGCAGTATTTT | CASRWTSGYTDTQYF
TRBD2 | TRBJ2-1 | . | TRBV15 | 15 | TGTGCCACCAGCATGGGGCGGGGGGGTTACAATGAGCAGTTCTTC | CATSMGRGGYNEQFF
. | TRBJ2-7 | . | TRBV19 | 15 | TGTGCCAGTAGTCCCGCCCTAAGGGGATCCTACGAGCAGTACTTC | CASSPALRGSYEQYF
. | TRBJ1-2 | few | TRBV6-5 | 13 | TGTGCCAGCAGTTTACAGGTTAACTATGGCTACACCTTC | CASSLQVNYGYTF
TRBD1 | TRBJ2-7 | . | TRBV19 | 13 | TGTGCCAGTAGTCCCGGACAGGACTACGAGCAGTACTTC | CASSPGQDYEQYF
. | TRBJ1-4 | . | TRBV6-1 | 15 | TGTGCCAGCAGTGAAGCCGGAGCGTTAAATGAAAAACTGTTTTTT | CASSEAGALNEKLFF
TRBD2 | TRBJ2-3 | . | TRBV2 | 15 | TGTGCCAGCAGTGCCCAAGCGGGAGTTGGGGGTACGCAGTATTTT | CASSAQAGVGGTQYF
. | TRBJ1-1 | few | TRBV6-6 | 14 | TGTGCCAGCAGTGGGGGGAGGGTGGACACTGAAGCTTTCTTT | CASSGGRVDTEAFF
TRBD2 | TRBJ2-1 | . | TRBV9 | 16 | TGTGCCAGCAGCGTAGAAAGTACTAGCGTTAACAATGAGCAGTTCTTC | CASSVESTSVNNEQFF
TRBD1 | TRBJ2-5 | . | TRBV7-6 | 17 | TGTGCCAGCAACCCCAGGGGTTCAGGGGGCGGTAGGGAGACCCAGTACTTC | CASNPRGSGGGRETQYF
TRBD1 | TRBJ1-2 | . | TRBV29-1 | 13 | TGCAGCGTTGAAGATGGACAGGTCTATGGCTACACCTTC | CSVEDGQVYGYTF
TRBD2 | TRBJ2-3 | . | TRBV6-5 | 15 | TGTGCCAGCAGTTACTCCGGGACTAGCCCAGATACGCAGTATTTT | CASSYSGTSPDTQYF
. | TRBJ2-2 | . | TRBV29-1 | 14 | TGCAGCGTTGGTTACGGAGGATACACCGGGGAGCTGTTTTTT | CSVGYGGYTGELFF
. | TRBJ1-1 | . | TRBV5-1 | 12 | TGCGCCAGCAGGGACAAGAACACTGAAGCTTTCTTT | CASRDKNTEAFF
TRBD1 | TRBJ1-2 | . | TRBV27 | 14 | TGTGCCAGCAGGACCCGGGACAGCAACTATGGCTACACCTTC | CASRTRDSNYGYTF
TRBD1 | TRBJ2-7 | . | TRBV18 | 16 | TGTGCCAGCAAAATTGAGGCGACAGGGGATTCCTACGAGCAGTACTTC | CASKIEATGDSYEQYF
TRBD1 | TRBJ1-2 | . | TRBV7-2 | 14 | TGTGCCAGCAGCCCCGCGGACAGGTCGGGTGGCTACACCTTC | CASSPADRSGGYTF
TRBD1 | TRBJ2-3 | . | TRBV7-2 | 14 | TGTGCCAGCAGCTTATTGGGGACAGGAGATACGCAGTATTTT | CASSLLGTGDTQYF
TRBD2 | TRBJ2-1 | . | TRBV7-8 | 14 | TGTGCCAGCGGGGCGGGAGGGCCTAGGGGTGAGCAGTTCTTC | CASGAGGPRGEQFF
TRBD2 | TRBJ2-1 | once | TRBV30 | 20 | TGTGCCTCCTTGTCCGGGTTTGGGACTAGCGGGATCTACTCCTACAATGAGCAGTTCTTC | CASLSGFGTSGIYSYNEQFF
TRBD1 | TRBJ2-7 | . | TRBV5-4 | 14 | TGTGCCAGCAGCACCCGACAGGGGGCGCGGGAGCAGTACTTC | CASSTRQGAREQYF
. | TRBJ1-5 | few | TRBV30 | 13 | TGTGCCTGGAGTGGTTCTGGCAATCAGCCCCAGCATTTT | CAWSGSGNQPQHF
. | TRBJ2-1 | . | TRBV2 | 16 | TGTGCCAGCAGTGAAATCCCCAGCGGCGCCTACAATGAGCAGTTCTTC | CASSEIPSGAYNEQFF
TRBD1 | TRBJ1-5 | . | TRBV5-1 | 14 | TGCGCCAGCAGCGAAGGGGGCTTGGGTCAGCCCCAGCATTTT | CASSEGGLGQPQHF
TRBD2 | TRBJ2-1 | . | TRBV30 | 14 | TGTGCCTGGAGTGTAACTAGCGGGTACAATGAGCAGTTCTTC | CAWSVTSGYNEQFF
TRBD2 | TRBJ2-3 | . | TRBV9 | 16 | TGTGCCAGCAGCGTGGGACTAGCGGGGGGCACAGATACGCAGTATTTT | CASSVGLAGGTDTQYF
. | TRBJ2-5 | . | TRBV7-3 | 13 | TGTGCCAGCAGCTTTCACCCGGGGGAGACCCAGTACTTC | CASSFHPGETQYF
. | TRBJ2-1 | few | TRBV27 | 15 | TGTGCCAGCAGTTTAGCGGTGAGCTCCTACAATGAGCAGTTCTTC | CASSLAVSSYNEQFF
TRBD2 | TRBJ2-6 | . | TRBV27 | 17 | TGTGCCACCAGCGGGACTAGCGGGAGCTCTGGGGCCAACGTCCTGACTTTC | CATSGTSGSSGANVLTF
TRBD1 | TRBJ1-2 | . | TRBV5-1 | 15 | TGCGCCAGCAGCCCTGACAGGGGGCGGTACTATGGCTACACCTTC | CASSPDRGRYYGYTF
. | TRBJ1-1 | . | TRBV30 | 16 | TGTGCCTGGAGTCCACTTACGAGCGGTTCGAACACTGAAGCTTTCTTT | CAWSPLTSGSNTEAFF
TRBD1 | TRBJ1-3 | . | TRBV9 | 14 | TGTGCCAGCAGCCCAGGGGGTTGGGGAAACACCATATATTTT | CASSPGGWGNTIYF
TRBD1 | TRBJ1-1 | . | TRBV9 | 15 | TGTGCCAGCAGCCCTCCGGGACAGGGGTACACTGAAGCTTTCTTT | CASSPPGQGYTEAFF
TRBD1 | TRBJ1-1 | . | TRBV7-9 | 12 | TGTGCCGGACAGGGGGCAAACACTGAAGCTTTCTTT | CAGQGANTEAFF
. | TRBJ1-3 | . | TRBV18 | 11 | TGTGCCAGCTCCCCCTCCGACACCATATATTTT | CASSPSDTIYF
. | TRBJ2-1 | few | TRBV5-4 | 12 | TGTGCCAGCAGGCTCCAGAACAATGAGCAGTTCTTC | CASRLQNNEQFF
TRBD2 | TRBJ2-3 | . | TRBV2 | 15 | TGTGCCAGCCGCTGGGAGGGCTGGGGCACAGATACGCAGTATTTT | CASRWEGWGTDTQYF
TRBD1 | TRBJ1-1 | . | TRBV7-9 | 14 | TGTGCCAGCAGCTCAGGACAGGGAGAGAGTGAAGCTTTCTTT | CASSSGQGESEAFF
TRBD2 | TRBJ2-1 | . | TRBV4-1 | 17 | TGCGCCAGCAGTTTAACCCCAGCGGGAGGGGGATTCAATGAGCAGTTCTTC | CASSLTPAGGGFNEQFF
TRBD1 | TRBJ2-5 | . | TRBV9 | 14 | TGTGCCAGCAGCGACAGGGGTACCGACGAGACCCAGTACTTC | CASSDRGTDETQYF
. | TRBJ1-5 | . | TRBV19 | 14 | TGTGCCAGTAGTCCTCGCGAGGGCGGTCAGCCCCAGCATTTT | CASSPREGGQPQHF
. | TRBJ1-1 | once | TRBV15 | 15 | TGTGCCACCAGCAGAGATCGGTCGGGAAGTTCTGAAGCTTTCTTT | CATSRDRSGSSEAFF
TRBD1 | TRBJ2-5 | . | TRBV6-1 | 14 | TGTGCCAGCAGTGTCGGACAGGCAAAAGAGACCCAGTACTTC | CASSVGQAKETQYF
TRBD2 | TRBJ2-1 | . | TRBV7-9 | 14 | TGTGCCAGCAGCTCTAGCGGGGGGGGCGATGAGCAGTTCTTC | CASSSSGGGDEQFF
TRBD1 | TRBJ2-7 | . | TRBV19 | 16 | TGTGCCAGTACCCTCTCGGGGACAGGTACTTCCCACGAGCAGTACTTC | CASTLSGTGTSHEQYF
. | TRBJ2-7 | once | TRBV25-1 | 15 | TGTGCCAGCAGCGGACTCCGGGACACAAACTACGAGCAGTACTTC | CASSGLRDTNYEQYF
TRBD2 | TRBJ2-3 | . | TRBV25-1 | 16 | TGTGCCAGCAGTGATTTCTCGTTGGGCGGGAGAGATACGCAGTATTTT | CASSDFSLGGRDTQYF
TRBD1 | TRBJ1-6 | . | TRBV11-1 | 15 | TGTGCCAGCAGCCTCCGACAGGGCTTGAGCTCACCCCTCCACTTT | CASSLRQGLSSPLHF
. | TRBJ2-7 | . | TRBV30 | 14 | TGTGCCTGGGCCCCAGGGGCCCGCTCCTACGAGCAGTACTTC | CAWAPGARSYEQYF
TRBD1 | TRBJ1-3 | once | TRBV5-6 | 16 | TGTGCCAGCAGCACGGACAGGGTGTATTCTGGAAACACCATATATTTT | CASSTDRVYSGNTIYF
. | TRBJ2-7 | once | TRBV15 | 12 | TGTGCCACCAGCAGATCTTCTAGCGAGCAGTACTTC | CATSRSSSEQYF
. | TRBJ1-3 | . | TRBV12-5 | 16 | TGTGCTAGTGCCCTTTACAGGGCCCTCTCTGGAAACACCATATATTTT | CASALYRALSGNTIYF
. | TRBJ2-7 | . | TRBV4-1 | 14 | TGCGCCAGCAGCCGAGTGGACAAGGCCTACGAGCAGTACTTC | CASSRVDKAYEQYF